This TCR beta chain was sequenced for a study of cytomegalovirus exposure and HLA in healthy donors (dated by TCRdb to the late 2010s). As for the study more broadly: An earlier analysis of roughly 570 of the donors reported roughly 300 Gb of sequence data and some 110 million unique TCR beta sequences obtained from about 200 million T cells. An early release that covered about 640 HLA-typed donors contained approximately 300 gigabases of sequencing data and around 85 million unique TCR sequences. Among the 398 genotyped donors, 81% belonged to the genetic ancestry cluster associated with self-reported Caucasian donors. The study was designed to test whether signatures of past pathogen exposure could be identified by cataloging public T cell receptors. The study used immunosequencing to profile the T cell repertoires of approximately 630 subjects and linked those repertoires to cytomegalovirus serostatus. In addition to the first cohort of 666 subjects, a separate validation cohort of approximately 110 different subjects was used. To predict cytomegalovirus infection status, the study combined high-throughput TCR immunosequencing, statistical association of individual TCRs with disease status, and machine learning. To study patterns of TCR occurrence, a later analysis re-analyzed previously published TCR beta repertoires from 550 to 800 donors and added high-resolution HLA genotyping. The later analysis used no new phenotypic data to find candidate immune exposures, relying instead on TCR beta sequences and their occurrence across donors. In an earlier analysis of roughly 600 of the donors, high-throughput TCR beta sequencing was used to judge whether each TCR beta V gene segment behaved as functional or pseudogenic. Donor age, sex, ethnicity and CMV serostatus were compiled alongside the repertoire data. A later genetic analysis used genome-wide SNP genotypes for 398 of the 666 donors, treating that subset as a discovery cohort. All discovery cohort repertoires had been generated on a single sequencing platform. HLA typing included class I and class II loci at four-digit resolution. The number of donors typed differed by locus, with roughly 629-640 for A, B, C, DRB1 and DQB1, roughly 520 for DQA1, approximately 580 for DPA1, and some 470 for DPB1. Four or five DR-DQ haplotypes were handled as single units for association and clustering because linkage in the cohort was strong. Across around 400 genotyped donors of the cohort, an average of about 200,000 unique TCR beta nucleotide sequences per donor were sequenced, and roughly 20% of those sequences were non-productive.

The cohort consisted of approximately 670 healthy bone marrow donors. At the time of sampling, all cohort members were nominally healthy, though unrecorded immune exposures were likely present. The donor tested CMV seronegative, placing the donor among the roughly 400 seronegative members of the cohort. A peripheral blood sample was collected from each donor, and TCR beta sequencing was performed on peripheral blood mononuclear cells. The Qiagen DNeasy Blood Extraction Kit was used to extract genomic DNA from the blood cell samples. Worth noting for this clone: Its antigen is currently not known. Base qualities are missing; no much larger clone stands one base away.

The library was obtained by the immunoSEQ multiplex PCR assay. The multiplex PCR relied on a mix of 60 forward primers for TCR Vbeta segments and 13 reverse primers for TCR Jbeta segments. Amplification of the CDR3 region of rearranged TCR beta genes was performed with a multiplex PCR assay on genomic DNA. Amplified TCR beta libraries were sequenced as 87-base-pair reads on the Illumina HiSeq System. Under the source paper's analysis protocol: Across the 640 or so repertoires, a later analysis counted some 81 million unique TCR beta chains, 8.5 million to 12 million of which were shared by at least two donors. A nearest-neighbor algorithm error-corrected the raw reads and collapsed the reads into unique sequences, merging closely related sequences to remove PCR and sequencing errors. CDR3 sequences were aligned to IMGT reference sequences to assign V, D and J gene segments. For a sequence to be retained, a match of at least six nucleotides was required to both a V gene segment and a J gene segment. A rearrangement was called productive if the CDR3 had no stop codons and remained in frame with V and J, and every other rearrangement was called non-productive. Following IMGT convention, CDR3 was defined as the stretch from the second conserved V-encoded cysteine to the conserved J-encoded phenylalanine. The earlier analysis of approximately 590 of the donors excluded any sequence lacking an unambiguous match to a single V gene segment. An earlier analysis of 550 to 650 of the donors classified V segments as functional when productive rearrangements were above 56.7% and as segregating when the standard deviation between donors was above 5%. To diagnose cytomegalovirus status from the catalog of TCR beta chain sequences, a statistical classification framework was built. In a later analysis, V and J genes were assigned by comparing TCR nucleotide sequences against IMGT/GENE-DB human TR gene sequences. A later analysis assigned CDR3 sequences and most-parsimonious VDJ recombination scenarios with the TCRdist pipeline. In a later analysis, each TCR beta chain was defined by its CDR3 amino acid sequence together with its V-gene family, and reads without a unique V-gene family were excluded. In a later analysis, around 650 highly shared, low-generation-probability nucleotide sequences were removed to address suspected cross-contamination and a sequencing artifact. In a later analysis, a clonal expansion index was calculated for each public chain from normalized within-repertoire ranks of inferred template counts. In a later analysis, generation probabilities were computed using a VDJ recombination model fitted to out-of-frame rearrangements, and the results were checked against IGoR. In a later analysis, TCR-TCR, TCR-HLA and TCR-CMV co-occurrence was scored with hypergeometric tests, and a repertoire-size bias correction was applied to TCR pairs. In a later analysis, false discovery rates were estimated by permuting HLA or CMV assignments 20 times. In a later analysis, co-occurring TCRs were grouped using DBSCAN, with TCRdist sequence similarity added in when clustering inside HLA-allele-positive subsets. For co-occurrence clustering, repertoires with fewer than 30,000 or more than 120,000 public chains were excluded, along with 4 to 6 repertoires with anomalous nucleotide sharing. In its TCRdb copy, this immuneACCESS table keeps in-frame sequences only and misses some clones. Where compared with another copy, unresolved V genes explain less than half of these, and the others have no known cause. The DNA gave D and trimming, while V, J and clone size come from that table. The sample yields 100,000 to 150,000 clones; approximately 15% were counted once. The top ten clonotypes cover roughly 2% of the sample.

Overall study results and their limits: An earlier analysis of approximately 540 of the donors showed that most TCR beta V segments appeared in productive rearrangements either about 90% or about 30% of the time, which broadly matched IMGT annotations. In a later genetic analysis, a missense DCLRE1C variant was associated with V-gene and J-gene trimming of TCR beta chains, and the association was replicated in an independent cohort. Because HLA typing was missing for some donors at each locus, association tests included only the typed subset. Some IMGT-functional V segments, including TRBV6-2 and TRBV6-3, could not be told apart with the 87-base-pair reads, so those segments were excluded. The classifier was reported to diagnose cytomegalovirus status with high specificity and sensitivity in both the original and validation cohorts. A further reported finding was that TCR beta sequences accurately predicted the HLA-A and HLA-B alleles for most subjects in the first cohort. A cluster of highly shared sequence variants was judged likely to represent a technical artifact of the sequencing pipeline. Immune exposure information for the cohort was limited to CMV serostatus. The study gave a list of 150 to 200 TCR beta chains associated with cytomegalovirus. Strong co-occurrence of HLA alleles, especially DR and DQ, made assigning TCR associations to individual alleles difficult. The presence/absence analyses assumed that sequencing depth was roughly uniform across donors, and that assumption may not be true. A later genetic analysis reported fewer N-insertions in productive TCRs among donors in an Asian-associated ancestry cluster than the roughly 650-donor mean. Three of the identified cytomegalovirus-associated TCR beta chains were confirmed in vitro to be specific for cytomegalovirus antigens. According to a later analysis, parvovirus B19, influenza, CMV and Epstein-Barr virus appeared linked to several top co-occurrence clusters. Linkage disequilibrium might explain the correlated functional status among segregating V segments, but an unknown experimental factor could not be excluded. Most CMV-associated TCR beta chains appeared to be HLA-restricted in a later analysis, and the HLA associations seemed to be driven largely by CMV exposure. According to a later analysis, TCR association rates differed among HLA loci, with DRB1 alleles showing the most associated TCRs and HLA-C alleles showing the fewest. In a later analysis, some 17,000 TCR beta sequences were associated with specific HLA alleles at a false discovery rate of 0.05. The earlier analysis of approximately 590 of the donors excluded some 15 rarely observed V segments, including chromosome 9 orphons, because counts were too low. The cohort was sequenced for TCR beta chains only, and without alpha or paired-chain data the features that could be detected were limited. Compared with equally common non-associated chains, HLA-associated TCR beta chains in a later analysis were more clonally expanded and had lower generation probabilities. While some public TCRs were present in many individuals, most TCR sequences turned up only very rarely across donors. The authors suggested that the approach could potentially be generalized to other disease states and immunological phenotypes.

The germline V gene sets CDR1 to SGHTA and CDR2 to FQGNSA. The V end loses 6 bases and the J end loses 4 bases, and a stretch of 15 bases separates them. Including cysteine and phenylalanine, the CDR3 has 14 amino acids. CDR3 DNA only is kept here, 42 bases in frame from base 1. The material sequenced was PBMCs. Rearrangement joined TRBV7-2 to TRBJ1-2; a tentative D match to TRBD1 spans 5 bases. This clonotype was sampled from a young woman in good health and CMV-seronegative. The DNA is as follows: TGTGCCAGCAGGATACTTGGGGCGGCCTATGGCTACACCTTC. Its amino acids are CASRILGAAYGYTF.